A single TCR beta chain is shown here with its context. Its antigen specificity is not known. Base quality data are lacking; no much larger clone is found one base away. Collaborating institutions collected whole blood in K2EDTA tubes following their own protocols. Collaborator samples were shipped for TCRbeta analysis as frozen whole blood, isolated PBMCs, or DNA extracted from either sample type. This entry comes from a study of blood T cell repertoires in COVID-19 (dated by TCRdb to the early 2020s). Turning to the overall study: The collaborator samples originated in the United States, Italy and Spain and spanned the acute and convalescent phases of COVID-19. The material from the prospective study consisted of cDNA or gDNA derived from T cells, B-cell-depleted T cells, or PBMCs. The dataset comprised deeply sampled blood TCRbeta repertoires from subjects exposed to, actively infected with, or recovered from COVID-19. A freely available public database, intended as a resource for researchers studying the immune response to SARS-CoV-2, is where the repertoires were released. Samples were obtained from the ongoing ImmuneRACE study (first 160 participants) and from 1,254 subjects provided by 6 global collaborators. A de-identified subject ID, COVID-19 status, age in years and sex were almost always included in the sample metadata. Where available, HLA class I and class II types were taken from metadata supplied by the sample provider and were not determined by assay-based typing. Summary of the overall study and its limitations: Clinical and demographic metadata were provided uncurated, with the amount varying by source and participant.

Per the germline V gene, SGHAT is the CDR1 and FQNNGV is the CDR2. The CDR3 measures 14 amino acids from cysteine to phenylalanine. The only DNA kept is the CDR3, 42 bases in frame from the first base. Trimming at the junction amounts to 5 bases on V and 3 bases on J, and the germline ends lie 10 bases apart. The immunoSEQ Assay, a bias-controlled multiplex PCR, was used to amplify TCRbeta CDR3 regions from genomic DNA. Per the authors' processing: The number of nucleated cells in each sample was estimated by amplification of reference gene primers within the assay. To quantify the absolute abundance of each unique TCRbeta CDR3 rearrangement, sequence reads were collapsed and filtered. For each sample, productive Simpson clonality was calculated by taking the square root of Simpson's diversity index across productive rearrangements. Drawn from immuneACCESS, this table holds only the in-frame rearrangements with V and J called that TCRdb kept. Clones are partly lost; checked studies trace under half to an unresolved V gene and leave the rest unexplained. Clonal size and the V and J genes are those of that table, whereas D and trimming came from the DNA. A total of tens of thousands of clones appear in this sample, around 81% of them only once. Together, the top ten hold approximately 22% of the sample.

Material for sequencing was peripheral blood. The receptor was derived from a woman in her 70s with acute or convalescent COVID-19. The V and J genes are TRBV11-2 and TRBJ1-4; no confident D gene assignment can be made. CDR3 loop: CASSPQHANEKLFF. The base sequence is TGTGCCAGCAGCCCTCAACACGCTAATGAAAAACTGTTTTTT.